This T cell receptor (beta chain) derives from a study of blood T cell repertoires in COVID-19. Turning to the study itself: Acute and convalescent COVID-19 specimens originated in the United States, Italy and Spain. PBMCs, B-cell-depleted T cells, or T cells provided the cDNA or gDNA that made up the material.

Trimming removed 8 bases from V and 0 bases from J, with 5 bases in between. Germline CDR1 is MDHEN and CDR2 is SYDVKM. The CDR3 consists of 11 residues. Original processing methods: Counts of nucleated cells, estimated from reference gene primer amplification, were obtained. Clones were sequenced by immunoSEQ multiplex PCR, and TCRdb holds only the in-frame ones, with some missing. That table supplies the V and J calls and clone size; D and trimming were determined from the DNA. The table lists tens of thousands of clones, around nine tenths of them singletons, with roughly 8% in the top ten. The material sequenced was peripheral blood. The TCR originated in a man aged 30 to 39 with acute or convalescent COVID-19. This rearrangement joins TRBV28 to TRBJ2-7; D unresolved. The CDR3 DNA reads TGTGCCAGCTCCAGCTCCTACGAGCAGTACTTC. Translated: CASSSSYEQYF.